This T cell receptor beta chain was documented in a study of shared T cell receptors in the human thymus. Here immunoSEQ multiplex PCR was the method, and the copy in TCRdb shows in-frame clones only, minus some. The data show fewer than 700,000 clones, with roughly 88% seen just once and about 0.01% held by the top ten. The V segment lost 6 bases and the J segment 0 bases; nucleotides outside the gene matches: 9. In germline, CDR1 is MNHEY, CDR2 SMNVEV (reference sequence). The CDR3 is 16 amino acids. This sample was shared with a second study, whose subject was human thymus T cells.

This TCR came from a boy younger than two with a congenital heart defect. The V gene is TRBV27, the J gene TRBJ2-7; 9 nucleotides agree with TRBD2. The specimen sequenced was thymocytes. The CDR3 coding sequence is TGTGCCAGCAGGGTGACTCTAGCGGGATCCTCCTACGAGCAGTACTTC. It translates to CASRVTLAGSSYEQYF.